Listed here are 30 T cell receptor beta chains from one sample, sequenced in a study of Ad26.COV2.S vaccination and SARS-CoV-2 variants. Sequenced by immunoSEQ multiplex PCR; TCRdb stores in-frame clones only, minus some. The repertoire includes about 350,000 clones, about 88% of them detected once, and 2.5% to 3.5% sits in the top ten. The sample's treatment: roughly 20 received Ad26.COV2.S at low or high dose, single or two shots; roughly five received placebo; per-sample allocation not given. After the first vaccine or placebo injection, samples were drawn on day 63. Specimen: peripheral blood, collected in a trial of Ad26.COV2.S vaccine versus placebo. Source of these receptors: a person between 18 and 65 years old who received the Ad26.COV2.S COVID-19 vaccine or a placebo.

V is TRBV9 and J is TRBJ2-7; D may correspond to TRBD1 or TRBD2 (5 bases each). Deletions cut 2 bases from V and 1 base from J, with 10 bases between. This CDR3 contains 14 residues. Looked up from germline, CDR1 is SGDLS and CDR2 is YYNGEE. The chain's CDR3 is CASSVNGGSYEQYF. The CDR3 bases are TGTGCCAGCAGCGTTAATGGGGGATCCTACGAGCAGTACTTC.

J is TRBJ2-7 and V is TRBV7-2; 12 nucleotides match TRBD2. Germline assignment: CDR1 SGHTA and CDR2 FQGNSA. CDR3 length: 15 amino acids. The trim removed 5 bases at V and 2 bases at J, leaving 4 bases unmatched. This CDR3 is CASSRSSGGAYEQYF. CDR3 coding DNA: TGTGCCAGCAGCCGTTCTAGCGGGGGGGCCTACGAGCAGTACTTC.

The gene calls are TRBV7-2 and TRBJ2-5; 7 bases line up with TRBD2. Unmatched junction bases numbered 16, after V lost 5 bases and J lost 4 bases. The CDR3 has 17 amino acids. The germline V gene has CDR1 SGHTA and CDR2 FQGNSA. The CDR3 is CASSQALERGWVETQYF. The CDR3 DNA reads as TGTGCCAGCAGCCAGGCCCTCGAGCGGGGTTGGGTAGAGACCCAGTACTTC.

This rearrangement joins TRBV5-1 to TRBJ2-1; 14 bases match TRBD2. The CDR3 totals 18 residues. Germline loops: CDR1 SGHRS, CDR2 YFSETQ. V was clipped by 4 bases and J by 0 bases; unmatched bases: 6. The CDR3 spells CASSTGLAGGISYNEQFF. In nucleotides, the CDR3 is TGCGCCAGCAGCACCGGACTAGCGGGGGGAATCTCCTACAATGAGCAGTTCTTC.

In DNA, the CDR3 is TGTGCCACCAGCACCCCGGACAGAAAAAACTATGGCTACACCTTC. Translation gives CATSTPDRKNYGYTF. The J gene is TRBJ1-2, the V gene TRBV15, with a possible D match to TRBD1 (6 bases). The CDR3 is made up of 15 amino acids. The V end lost 4 bases, the J end lost 2 bases, and 14 bases lay between the germline ends. Germline V gene data show CDR1 as LNHNV and CDR2 as YYDKDF (reference sequence). The full variable domain, completed using reference TRBV15 and TRBJ1-2, is DAMVIQNPRYQVTQFGKPVTLSCSQTLNHNVMYWYQQKSSQAPKLLFHYYDKDFNNEADTPDNFQSRRPNTSFCFLDIRSPGLGDTAMYLCATSTPDRKNYGYTFGSGTRLTVV.

V usage is TRBV30 and J usage is TRBJ2-7; 12 bases map to TRBD2. The junction had 3 bases not matched to a gene; V was cut back by 6 bases and J by 3 bases. Germline V gene sequence: CDR1 GTSNPN, CDR2 SVGIG (reference sequence). This CDR3 is built from 13 residues. CDR3 sequence reads: CACTSGGIYEQYF. For the CDR3, the DNA is TGTGCCTGTACTAGCGGGGGGATCTACGAGCAGTACTTC.

This clone occurred once. The V and J genes are TRBV11-2 and TRBJ2-7; no definite D call. Germline V gene sequence: CDR1 SGHAT, CDR2 FQNNGV. V dropped 2 bases and J dropped 4 bases, with 6 bases sitting between them. This CDR3 comprises 12 residues. CDR3 sequence: CASSLQGYEQYF. CDR3 DNA: TGTGCCAGCAGCTTACAAGGATACGAGCAGTACTTC.

The rearrangement links TRBV6-2 or TRBV6-3 to TRBJ2-7, with a tentative D call TRBD1 (5 bases). Between the trimmed V and J ends, which lost 2 bases and 2 bases, there was a span of 7 bases. The CDR3 contains 13 residues. CDR1 and CDR2 from the germline V gene are MNHEY and SVGEGT. The CDR3 sequence: CASSYRQTYEQYF. In DNA, the CDR3 is TGTGCCAGCAGTTACCGACAGACCTACGAGCAGTACTTC.

The chain uses TRBV29-1 and TRBJ1-1; D may be TRBD1 (6 bases). The CDR3 sequence is 13 residues long. V gave up 7 bases and J gave up 2 bases, with 14 bases separating them. Germline V gene data show CDR1 as SQVTM and CDR2 as ANQGSEA. CDR3 sequence (DNA): TGCAGCGCCGCCGGGACAATAAACACTGAAGCTTTCTTT. Residues: CSAAGTINTEAFF.

V usage is TRBV20-1 and J usage is TRBJ2-5; D is undetermined. Germline V gene lookup returns CDR1 DFQATT and CDR2 SNEGSKA (reference sequence). The V gene lost 3 bases and the J gene lost 4 bases, with 12 bases spanning the gap. CDR3 length: 13 residues. The CDR3 protein is CSASLQVGETQYF. DNA for the CDR3: TGCAGTGCTAGTCTTCAGGTCGGAGAGACCCAGTACTTC.

The rearrangement links TRBV7-2 to TRBJ2-3, with a possible D match to TRBD2 (6 bases). This CDR3 has 16 residues. Per germline, CDR1 SGHTA and CDR2 FQGNSA. V dropped 3 bases and J dropped 0 bases, with 13 bases sitting between them. The CDR3 DNA sequence: TGTGCCAGCAGCTTGAGCGGGCGACCTAGCACAGATACGCAGTATTTT. It is translated as CASSLSGRPSTDTQYF. The variable domain in full, with the rest retrieved from reference TRBV7-2 and TRBJ2-3, is GAGVSQSPSNKVTEKGKDVELRCDPISGHTALYWYRQSLGQGLEFLIYFQGNSAPDKSGLPSDRFSAERTGGSVSTLTIQRTQQEDSAVYLCASSLSGRPSTDTQYFGPGTRLTVL.

The chain recombines TRBV30 with TRBJ1-2; 7 positions match TRBD1. Germline V gives CDR1 GTSNPN, CDR2 SVGIG (reference sequence). The CDR3 length is 15 residues. V was pared by 3 bases and J by 0 bases, with 7 bases of the junction left unmatched. CDR3 sequence reads: CAWSGKGAPNYGYTF. Here the CDR3 DNA reads TGTGCCTGGAGCGGTAAGGGGGCGCCTAACTATGGCTACACCTTC.

This CDR3 reads CASSPSRDSPLHF. In DNA, the CDR3 is TGTGCCAGCAGCCCCTCCCGGGATTCACCCCTCCACTTT. The chain has TRBV3-1 (or the pseudogene TRBV3-2) and TRBJ1-6; unclear D gene. The germline V gene has CDR1 LGHDT and CDR2 YNNKEL (reference sequence). This CDR3 region has 13 residues. Trimming stripped 4 bases from V and 8 bases from J, with 9 bases between.

The chain has TRBV7-6 and TRBJ2-7, with 7 bases matching TRBD1. Germline V gene sequence: CDR1 SGHVS, CDR2 FNYEAQ. The ends lost 1 base at V and 4 bases at J; junction bases unmatched: 4. The CDR3 contains 14 residues. In nucleotides, the CDR3 is TGTGCCAGCAGCTTAGGAGACAGGGTTTACGAGCAGTACTTC. Translation gives CASSLGDRVYEQYF.

V gene TRBV2 combines with J gene TRBJ2-7; 12 nucleotides line up with TRBD1. The CDR3 extends over 16 amino acids. V lost 7 bases, J lost 5 bases, and 12 bases stayed unmatched. Germline assignment: CDR1 SNHLY and CDR2 FYNNEI. The CDR3 sequence is CASTAGQGAGSHEQYF. The CDR3 region has the DNA TGTGCCAGCACCGCGGGACAGGGGGCCGGTAGCCACGAGCAGTACTTC.

The chain couples TRBV12-3 or TRBV12-4 to TRBJ2-7; 9 bases line up with TRBD1. Germline trimming cut 5 bases from V and 5 bases from J; bases unmatched to any gene: 4. The CDR3 extends over 13 amino acids. The CDR3, as DNA: TGTGCCAGCAGTGACAGGGGGGACAACGAGCAGTACTTC. Its translation is CASSDRGDNEQYF.

The V and J genes are TRBV7-2 and TRBJ1-2; D remains unclear. This CDR3 has 13 amino acids. Germline assignment: CDR1 SGHTA and CDR2 FQGNSA. V dropped 5 bases and J dropped 4 bases, with 11 bases sitting between them. CDR3 in amino acids: CASSPQTSYGYTF. For the CDR3, the DNA is TGTGCCAGCAGCCCACAGACCTCCTATGGCTACACCTTC.

The V and J genes are TRBV20-1 and TRBJ2-7; D not certain. CDR3 size: 12 residues. Germline assignment: CDR1 DFQATT and CDR2 SNEGSKA (reference sequence). The V end lost 3 bases, the J end lost 5 bases, and 11 bases lay between the germline ends. As DNA, the CDR3 is TGCAGTGCTAGTCCTGGGATCGACGAGCAGTACTTC. Protein product: CSASPGIDEQYF.

V usage is TRBV3-1 (or the pseudogene TRBV3-2) and J usage is TRBJ2-5, with D possibly TRBD2 on 6 matching bases. The germline V gene has CDR1 LGHDT and CDR2 YNNKEL (reference sequence). The V end was cut by 3 bases, the J end by 4 bases, with 12 bases between. The CDR3 totals 14 residues. CDR3 protein: CASSHSGEGETQYF. DNA for the CDR3: TGTGCCAGCAGCCATTCGGGAGAGGGAGAGACCCAGTACTTC.

The rearrangement links TRBV6-5 to TRBJ2-5; a weak D match, TRBD1 (5 bases). CDR3 length: 13 residues. Deletions cut 4 bases from V and 5 bases from J, with 11 bases between. Germline V gene lookup returns CDR1 MNHEY and CDR2 SVGAGI. CDR3 protein: CASSLPGRETQYF. CDR3 DNA: TGTGCCAGCAGTTTGCCAGGGCGGGAGACCCAGTACTTC.

The table lists this clone with a few counts. The rearrangement links TRBV20-1 to TRBJ2-1, with 9 positions matching TRBD2. J was trimmed by 14 bases and V by 2 bases; bases with no gene match: 4. Germline V gives CDR1 DFQATT, CDR2 SNEGSKA (reference sequence). The CDR3 consists of 11 residues. The CDR3 sequence: CSARPRLAEFF. DNA of the CDR3: TGCAGTGCTAGACCCCGACTAGCGGAGTTCTTC.

The genes are TRBV7-6 and TRBJ2-7; the D gene is possibly TRBD2 (5 bases). This CDR3 has 14 residues. With 5 bases removed from V and 1 base from J, the gap between germline ends came to 12 bases. The germline V gene has CDR1 SGHVS and CDR2 FNYEAQ. The CDR3: CASSRLGLSYEQYF. The CDR3 coding sequence is TGTGCCAGCAGCCGATTAGGACTTTCCTACGAGCAGTACTTC.

The V call is TRBV6-5, the J call TRBJ1-1, with unresolved D. Between the trimmed V and J ends, which lost 2 bases and 0 bases, there was a span of 10 bases. Looked up from germline, CDR1 is MNHEY and CDR2 is SVGAGI. The CDR3 is made up of 15 amino acids. The CDR3 nucleotides read TGTGCCAGCAGTTACGGTCCGCAAATGAACACTGAAGCTTTCTTT. Translation gives CASSYGPQMNTEAFF.

This clone was counted between two and nine times. The rearrangement links TRBV7-9 to TRBJ2-3, with a tentative D call TRBD1 (6 bases). The CDR3 contains 17 residues. The ends were cut back, 2 bases at V and 1 base at J, with 16 bases in the middle. From germline, CDR1 is SEHNR and CDR2 FQNEAQ (reference sequence). The CDR3 sequence: CASSLQVQAGGTDTQYF. CDR3 DNA: TGTGCCAGCAGCTTACAGGTCCAAGCAGGGGGCACAGATACGCAGTATTTT.

The rearrangement joins TRBV18 to TRBJ2-1; 9 bases align to TRBD2. The CDR3 runs 17 residues. CDR1 and CDR2 from the germline V gene are KGHSH and LQKENI. V shed 3 bases, J shed 7 bases, and the junction held 13 bases outside the gene matches. The CDR3: CASSPLLSGSGGNEQFF. DNA of the CDR3: TGTGCCAGCTCACCTCTGCTAAGCGGGAGCGGGGGGAATGAGCAGTTCTTC.

The chain links TRBV27 to TRBJ2-1; D unresolved. The V and J ends lost 6 bases and 5 bases respectively, with 17 bases between them. In germline, CDR1 is MNHEY, CDR2 SMNVEV (reference sequence). This CDR3 has 15 residues. The CDR3, as DNA: TGTGCCAGCAGGTTGGGTTTATCGTGGAACAATGAGCAGTTCTTC. Translated: CASRLGLSWNNEQFF.

There are a few counts of this clone. The chain uses TRBV11-2 and TRBJ1-6, with 9 bases lining up with TRBD1. Trimming cost V 4 bases and J 8 bases; bases outside gene matches: 15. The CDR3 totals 18 residues. Germline V gives CDR1 SGHAT, CDR2 FQNNGV. The CDR3 region is CASSSSGTGLWVYSPLHF. The CDR3 region has the DNA TGTGCCAGCAGCTCCTCCGGGACAGGGCTTTGGGTCTATTCACCCCTCCACTTT.

This clone was found once. J is TRBJ2-5 and V is TRBV7-9, with D perhaps matching TRBD2 (6 bases). This CDR3 region has 13 residues. The germline V gene has CDR1 SEHNR and CDR2 FQNEAQ (reference sequence). Trimming removed 1 base from V and 4 bases from J, with 7 bases in between. The CDR3 nucleotides read TGTGCCAGCAGCTTAGTGACTAGAGAGACCCAGTACTTC. Its translation: CASSLVTRETQYF.

The chain combines TRBV5-4 with TRBJ1-4; 8 bases line up with TRBD1. Germline lookup yields CDR1 SGHNT and CDR2 YYREEE (reference sequence). This CDR3 has 13 amino acids. V lost 0 bases and J lost 8; bases outside the gene matches: 0. CDR3 protein: CASSLGQGEKLFF. The CDR3 nucleotides are TGTGCCAGCAGCTTGGGACAGGGGGAAAAACTGTTTTTT.

The rearrangement uses TRBV27 and TRBJ2-1; TRBD2 matches 7 bases. There are 16 residues in the CDR3. V was pared by 7 bases and J by 5 bases, with 14 bases of the junction left unmatched. Germline loops: CDR1 MNHEY, CDR2 SMNVEV (reference sequence). The CDR3 DNA follows: TGTGCCAGCAACTCCCGGGGGGAGAGGGGAGACAATGAGCAGTTCTTC. It codes for CASNSRGERGDNEQFF.